Shown below are 12 T cell receptor beta chains from a single sample sequenced in a study of blood T cell repertoires in COVID-19. TCRdb keeps only in-frame clones here, not all; method: immunoSEQ multiplex PCR. This table holds some 350,000 clones, roughly 90% found once. Source material: peripheral blood. These receptors were collected from a woman aged 70-85 years with COVID-19, enrolled during active disease.

V and J are TRBV3-1 (or the pseudogene TRBV3-2) and TRBJ2-7; 11 bases map to TRBD2. The CDR3 runs 16 residues. Germline CDR1 is LGHDT and CDR2 is YNNKEL (reference sequence). J was trimmed by 2 bases and V by 4 bases; bases with no gene match: 7. The CDR3 loop is CASSRTPGLAAYEQYF. CDR3 nucleotides: TGTGCCAGCAGCCGCACACCGGGACTAGCGGCCTACGAGCAGTACTTC.

The chain uses TRBV5-8 and TRBJ1-2; maybe TRBD1 (6 bases). V was trimmed by 1 base and J by 8 bases, leaving 12 bases between them. The CDR3 consists of 13 residues. Germline loops: CDR1 SGHTS, CDR2 YDEGEE. The CDR3 sequence: CASSLKYRVGYTF. The CDR3 nucleotides read TGTGCCAGCAGCTTGAAATACAGGGTCGGCTACACCTTC.

V gene TRBV24-1 combines with J gene TRBJ2-3; D possibly corresponds to TRBD1 (5 bases). Deletions cut 3 bases from V and 6 bases from J, with 9 bases between. Germline assignment: CDR1 KGHDR and CDR2 SFDVKD. The CDR3 totals 13 residues. The CDR3 loop is CATSDLRVDTQYF. In DNA form, the CDR3 reads TGTGCCACCAGTGATCTCAGGGTGGATACGCAGTATTTT.

The rearrangement joins TRBV4-3 to TRBJ1-5, with 7 bases aligning to TRBD1. Germline CDR1 LGHNA, CDR2 YSLEER. V shed 0 bases, J shed 5 bases, and the junction held 4 bases outside the gene matches. CDR3 length equals 15 residues. The CDR3 here is CASSQDPTGDQPQHF. The CDR3 bases are TGCGCCAGCAGCCAAGATCCCACAGGGGATCAGCCCCAGCATTTT.

V gene TRBV7-8 combines with J gene TRBJ1-5; D is unclear. The V and J ends lost 1 base and 0 bases respectively, with 10 bases between them. CDR1 and CDR2 from the germline V gene are SGHVS and FQNEAQ. This CDR3 contains 16 residues. CDR3 DNA: TGTGCCAGCAGCTTAGATACAGTGTATAGCAATCAGCCCCAGCATTTT. Amino acids: CASSLDTVYSNQPQHF.

This chain links TRBV5-1 with TRBJ2-3; 8 bases agree with TRBD2. The germline V gene encodes CDR1 SGHRS and CDR2 YFSETQ. The CDR3 contains 13 residues. V lost 7 bases, J lost 3 bases, and 4 bases stayed unmatched. As DNA, the CDR3 is TGCGCCAGCCATAGCGGGGCTACAGATACGCAGTATTTT. It encodes CASHSGATDTQYF.

The chain combines TRBV19 with TRBJ2-2; the match to TRBD1 covers 8 bases. Germline V gives CDR1 LNHDA, CDR2 SQIVND (reference sequence). Germline trimming cut 9 bases from V and 7 bases from J; bases unmatched to any gene: 10. CDR3 length: 14 amino acids. The CDR3 region has the DNA TGTGCCAGCCGTCGGACAGGGATTTACGGGGAGCTGTTTTTT. Its protein product is CASRRTGIYGELFF. Looking up the rest from reference TRBV19 and TRBJ2-2 gives the full variable domain: DGGITQSPKYLFRKEGQNVTLSCEQNLNHDAMYWYRQDPGQGLRLIYYSQIVNDFQKGDIAEGYSVSREKKESFPLTVTSAQKNPTAFYLCASRRTGIYGELFFGEGSRLTVL.

The chain recombines TRBV29-1 with TRBJ1-1; TRBD1 matches 8 bases. The germline V gene has CDR1 SQVTM and CDR2 ANQGSEA. V shed 3 bases and J 5 bases; nucleotides not matched to a gene: 5. This CDR3 has 13 amino acids. This chain's CDR3 is CSVDLTGETEAFF. Written as DNA, the CDR3 is TGCAGCGTTGACCTGACAGGGGAGACTGAAGCTTTCTTT.

The chain is built from TRBV7-9 and TRBJ2-1; D possibly corresponds to TRBD1 (5 bases). This CDR3 is 13 amino acids long. The V gene's germline CDR1 is SEHNR and CDR2 FQNEAQ (reference sequence). The ends were cut back, 5 bases at V and 5 bases at J, with 10 bases in the middle. The CDR3 is CASSPRGNNEQFF. The CDR3 DNA reads as TGTGCCAGCAGCCCAAGGGGAAACAATGAGCAGTTCTTC. Supplemented by reference TRBV7-9 and TRBJ2-1, the full variable domain reads DTGVSQNPRHKITKRGQNVTFRCDPISEHNRLYWYRQTLGQGPEFLTYFQNEAQLEKSRLLSDRFSAERPKGSFSTLEIQRTEQGDSAMYLCASSPRGNNEQFFGPGTRLTVL.

V and J are TRBV5-1 and TRBJ2-7; possible D gene TRBD1, 6 bases. The germline V gene has CDR1 SGHRS and CDR2 YFSETQ. This CDR3 region has 14 residues. V gave up 0 bases and J gave up 1 base, with 8 bases separating them. DNA of the CDR3: TGCGCCAGCAGCTTGGCGGGACAATCCTACGAGCAGTACTTC. Its translation is CASSLAGQSYEQYF.

The genes are TRBV28 and TRBJ1-5, with 7 bases that match TRBD1. V trimming: 5 bases; J trimming: 9 bases; junction bases outside the gene matches: 10. Germline CDR1 is MDHEN and CDR2 is SYDVKM. The CDR3 sequence is 14 residues long. The DNA for the CDR3 is TGTGCCAGCAGTCCCTATCGGGACAGTTGGCCCCAGCATTTT. Its translation: CASSPYRDSWPQHF.

V gene TRBV2 combines with J gene TRBJ2-5; D possibly corresponds to TRBD2 (5 bases). Germline CDR1 is SNHLY and CDR2 is FYNNEI. Trimming left V 5 bases short and J 2 bases short, with 9 bases between. The CDR3 contains 13 residues. CDR3 residues: CASSRSGQETQYF. The CDR3, as DNA: TGTGCCAGCAGTAGGTCGGGGCAAGAGACCCAGTACTTC.